One and the same sample provided the 15 T cell receptor beta chains below, sequenced in a study of T cell repertoires in cytomegalovirus infection. One entry per CDR3 protein results from TCRdb running MiXCR on the reads. Of around 450,000 distinct CDR3 sequences listed, approximately 11% are singletons. The sequenced sample was PBMCs. These receptors all stem from a human donor in good health (CMV status not recorded). Some clones in this sample may be carry-over from other donors' samples.

The V and J genes are TRBV20-1 and TRBJ2-1, with 9 nucleotides matching TRBD2. The CDR3 is 16 amino acids. CDR1 is DFQATT and CDR2 is SNEGSKA in the germline V gene (reference sequence). V shed 0 bases, J shed 3 bases, and the junction held 6 bases outside the gene matches. Written as DNA, the CDR3 is TGCAGTGCTAGAGATCTAAGCGGGAGGTACTACAATGAGCAGTTCTTC. This gives the protein CSARDLSGRYYNEQFF.

This clonotype occurred a few times. This chain uses TRBV20-1 with TRBJ1-4; the match to TRBD1 covers 7 bases. In germline, CDR1 is DFQATT, CDR2 SNEGSKA (reference sequence). V lost 1 base and J lost 6; bases outside the gene matches: 8. The CDR3 is made up of 15 amino acids. CDR3 sequence reads: CSARATGQEYEKLFF. The DNA of the CDR3 is TGCAGTGCTAGAGCGACAGGGCAGGAGTATGAAAAACTGTTTTTT.

This clonotype has at least ten counts. The chain combines TRBV7-2 with TRBJ1-2, with a tentative D call TRBD1 (5 bases). Germline CDR1 reads SGHTA; CDR2 reads FQGNSA. Between the trimmed V and J ends, which lost 5 bases and 6 bases, there was a span of 13 bases. CDR3 size: 13 residues. The chain's CDR3 is CASSPQGGNGYTF. The CDR3, as DNA: TGTGCCAGCAGCCCTCAGGGAGGGAATGGCTACACCTTC.

This clonotype has only a few counts. The genes are TRBV3-1 and TRBJ1-5; no clear D. The CDR3 runs 13 residues. Germline V gene sequence: CDR1 LGHDT, CDR2 YNNKEL (reference sequence). V gave up 1 base and J gave up 7 bases, with 8 bases separating them. CDR3 protein: CASSQGLDQPQHF. Here the CDR3 DNA reads TGTGCCAGCAGCCAAGGGCTAGACCAGCCCCAGCATTTT.

This clonotype was counted ten times or more. J is TRBJ2-5 and V is TRBV7-2; 10 bases are shared with TRBD1. The CDR3 sequence is 16 residues long. Germline CDR1 reads SGHTA; CDR2 reads FQGNSA. Trimming cost V 5 bases and J 5 bases; bases outside gene matches: 11. Here the CDR3 reads CASSPPGGTGAETQYF. Written as DNA, the CDR3 is TGTGCCAGCAGCCCCCCTGGTGGGACAGGGGCCGAGACCCAGTACTTC.

The table lists this clonotype with many counts. This chain joins TRBV28 and TRBJ1-2, with 7 bases lining up with TRBD1. The V gene's germline CDR1 is MDHEN and CDR2 SYDVKM. The CDR3 runs 14 residues. Trimming cost V 6 bases and J 6 bases; bases outside gene matches: 10. CDR3 amino acids: CASSSLGTEDGYTF. DNA for the CDR3: TGTGCCAGCAGCTCTCTTGGGACAGAGGATGGCTACACCTTC.

This clonotype was observed at least ten times. The chain recombines TRBV6-1 with TRBJ1-2; D call uncertain. The CDR3 spans 14 residues. V was pared by 8 bases and J by 4 bases, with 17 bases between. Per germline, CDR1 MNHNS and CDR2 SASEGT. For the CDR3, the DNA is TGTGCCAGCCTCTTGGGTTACGGTGTCTATGGCTACACCTTC. Amino acid sequence: CASLLGYGVYGYTF.

This chain joins TRBV28 and TRBJ1-2; 7 nucleotides match TRBD1. From germline, CDR1 is MDHEN and CDR2 SYDVKM. The CDR3 length is 13 residues. Losses at the gene ends were 5 bases for V and 2 bases for J; bases not matched to a gene: 2. The CDR3 is CASSMGQNYGYTF. DNA for the CDR3: TGTGCCAGCAGTATGGGACAGAACTATGGCTACACCTTC.

This clonotype was seen many times. V and J are TRBV7-2 and TRBJ1-1; D not certain. This CDR3 comprises 12 residues. Germline CDR1 is SGHTA and CDR2 is FQGNSA. V lost 3 bases and J lost 8, with 10 bases in between. The CDR3 DNA sequence: TGTGCCAGCAGCTTCGGGGTCACCGAAGCTTTCTTT. It yields the protein CASSFGVTEAFF.

Only a few counts were recorded for this clonotype. This chain links TRBV28 with TRBJ1-1; no reliable D call. Trimming pared 5 bases from V and 0 bases from J, leaving 13 bases between. This CDR3 comprises 15 residues. Germline CDR1 and CDR2: MDHEN and SYDVKM. CDR3 protein: CASSPPAIMNTEAFF. In DNA, the CDR3 is TGTGCCAGCAGTCCCCCCGCGATAATGAACACTGAAGCTTTCTTT.

There are many counts of this clonotype. V and J are TRBV20-1 and TRBJ1-1; 8 positions match TRBD1. Germline CDR1 reads DFQATT; CDR2 reads SNEGSKA (reference sequence). The V gene end was trimmed by 5 bases and the J gene end by 3 bases; junction bases not matched to a gene: 11. The CDR3 contains 15 residues. The CDR3 region is CSAPGQGAWDTEAFF. In nucleotides, the CDR3 is TGCAGTGCTCCCGGTCAGGGGGCCTGGGACACTGAAGCTTTCTTT.

This clonotype appeared many times. V is TRBV12-3 or TRBV12-4 and J is TRBJ1-2; tentative D call: TRBD1 (5 bases). The CDR3 length is 11 residues. Deletions cut 4 bases from V and 8 bases from J, with 8 bases between. For the CDR3, the DNA is TGTGCCAGCAGTTACGGGGGGGGCTACACCTTC. This sequence encodes CASSYGGGYTF.

The table lists this clonotype with many counts. The rearrangement joins TRBV6-5 to TRBJ2-2; TRBD2 aligns across 9 bases. This CDR3 spans 18 amino acids. In germline, CDR1 is MNHEY, CDR2 SVGAGI. After removal of 2 bases from V and 10 bases from J, the junction contained 17 bases not matched to a gene. CDR3 DNA sequence: TGTGCCAGCAGTTACCCCACTCAGGCGGGACTAGCAACGGAGGAGCTGTTTTTT. Translating gives CASSYPTQAGLATEELFF.

Ten or more counts support this clonotype. The chain is built from TRBV27 and TRBJ2-3; TRBD2 agrees at 7 bases. Germline loops: CDR1 MNHEY, CDR2 SMNVEV (reference sequence). The CDR3 runs to 15 residues. Trimming at V came to 2 bases and at J to 5 bases, leaving 7 bases not matched to a gene. The CDR3 DNA follows: TGTGCCAGCAGTTTAGGTGGGAGGGATAAAGATACGCAGTATTTT. Translation: CASSLGGRDKDTQYF.

V usage is TRBV5-4 and J usage is TRBJ2-7; tentatively, D is TRBD1 (6 bases). The CDR3 loop spans 17 amino acids. Germline V gene lookup returns CDR1 SGHNT and CDR2 YYREEE (reference sequence). V lost 5 bases and J 2 bases, leaving 23 bases between the germline ends. The CDR3 here is CASSTFLPGRGTYEQYF. CDR3 bases: TGTGCCAGCAGTACCTTCTTGCCGGGCAGGGGAACCTACGAGCAGTACTTC.